This T cell receptor beta chain is from a study of untreated major depressive disorder. Participants with major medical conditions, Axis I/II comorbidities, regular medication or illicit drug use were excluded. Magnetic negative selection enriched CD4+ T cells from thawed PBMCs. The germline gives CDR1 SGHNT, CDR2 YYREEE (reference sequence). CDR3 length: 15 residues. Trimming took 0 bases from V and 3 from J, leaving 10 bases between them. The table came from immunoSEQ multiplex PCR; TCRdb's copy has only in-frame clones and leaves some out. The sample has tens of thousands of clones, approximately 92% seen once.

The sequence was obtained from a man younger than 45 in good health. The sample taken for sequencing was CD4+ T cells from PBMCs. The chain has TRBV5-4 and TRBJ2-1; tentative D call: TRBD2 (6 bases). CDR3 sequence: CASSLEPSDYNEQFF. In nucleotides, the CDR3 is TGTGCCAGCAGCTTGGAGCCTAGCGACTACAATGAGCAGTTCTTC. The full variable domain, with the rest looked up from reference TRBV5-4 and TRBJ2-1, is ETGVTQSPTHLIKTRGQQVTLRCSSQSGHNTVSWYQQALGQGPQFIFQYYREEENGRGNFPPRFSGLQFPNYSSELNVNALELDDSALYLCASSLEPSDYNEQFFGPGTRLTVL.